The clone carrying this T cell receptor (beta chain) has a handful of counts. Its specificity is not known. The data were obtained in a study of PD-1 blockade in mismatch repair-deficient tumors. About the study: Patients had roughly twelve mismatch repair-deficient cancer types, all previously treated and progressing. Notes on the study in general: After pembrolizumab, tumor-resident clones rose rapidly, then generally contracted before radiologic responses.

The method was immunoSEQ multiplex PCR; TCRdb's version includes in-frame clones alone and lacks a portion of them. The profile shows approximately 38,000 clones, 75% to 85% of them singletons. The TCR-sequenced patients were three responders to pembrolizumab. The material sequenced was peripheral blood, taken 4 weeks after starting pembrolizumab. The receptor comes from an adult with mismatch repair-deficient cancer.

This CDR3 is CASGLQGGHQQYF. The CDR3 DNA is TGTGCTAGTGGCCTGCAAGGGGGTCACCAGCAGTACTTC. The rearrangement joins TRBV12-5 to TRBJ2-7, with TRBD1 as a possible D gene (6 bases). The CDR3 spans 13 residues. V lost 6 bases to trimming and J lost 8 bases, with 17 bases between them. In germline, CDR1 is LGHNT, CDR2 FRNRAP.